A single T cell receptor (beta chain) is shown here with its context. This sample was taken from a study of TIL therapy for anti-PD-1-resistant metastatic lung cancer. Between the trimmed V and J ends, which lost 2 bases and 7 bases, there was a span of 12 bases. Germline V CDR1 and CDR2: SGHTA, FQGNSA. The CDR3 length is 13 residues. The time point denotes: pre-treatment sample, taken before nivolumab and TIL therapy. The immunoSEQ assay was v3. Repertoires were generated with immunoSEQ multiplex PCR, while TCRdb's copy carries only in-frame clones and drops some. Of tens of thousands of clones in the sample, 80% to 90% were seen once.

The chain carries TRBV7-2 and TRBJ2-7; possible D gene TRBD2, 5 bases. The sample was blood, taken at baseline. This TCR was sampled from a person aged 25-85 years with non-small cell lung cancer. CDR3 amino acids: CASSLNSGWEQYF. DNA of the CDR3: TGTGCCAGCAGCTTAAACTCGGGGTGGGAGCAGTACTTC.